One and the same sample provided the 8 T cell receptor beta chains below, sequenced in a study of blood T cell repertoires in COVID-19. Using immunoSEQ multiplex PCR, the repertoire was profiled, and TCRdb retains in-frame clones only, with some absent. The data hold nearly 300,000 clones, with less than 85% observed a single time. Material: peripheral blood. The receptors here all came from a human donor with COVID-19, enrolled during active disease. The donor label of this sample is uncertain.

As for this clone: Germline is not matched at one junction end, which may reflect a read error. This chain links TRBV6-2 or TRBV6-3 with TRBJ2-7, with 9 nucleotides matching TRBD1. The germline CDR1 and CDR2 sequences are MNHEY and SVGEGT. CDR3 length: 15 amino acids. The CDR3 region has the DNA TGTGCCAGCAGTTGGGGACAGGGAGTTACCGGGGCCCTACATTTC. Translation: CASSWGQGVTGALHF.

The rearrangement uses TRBV28 and TRBJ1-2; 7 bases agree with TRBD1. The CDR3 extends over 14 amino acids. Germline CDR1 reads MDHEN; CDR2 reads SYDVKM. V shed 1 base, J shed 5 bases, and the junction held 4 bases outside the gene matches. CDR3 DNA sequence: TGTGCCAGCAGTTTATCGGGGACAGCTTATGGCTACACCTTC. It yields the protein CASSLSGTAYGYTF.

The V call is TRBV7-9, the J call TRBJ1-4, with a tentative D call TRBD1 (6 bases). V lost 6 bases and J 8 bases, leaving 22 bases between the germline ends. CDR1 is SEHNR, CDR2 FQNEAQ, per germline (reference sequence). The CDR3 totals 16 residues. Here the CDR3 reads CASSHTTGGAGEKLFF. The CDR3 DNA reads TGTGCCAGCAGTCATACGACAGGAGGCGCAGGGGAAAAACTGTTTTTT.

The chain uses TRBV5-5 and TRBJ1-3; D is possibly TRBD1 (5 bases). Germline lookup yields CDR1 SGHKS and CDR2 YYEKEE (reference sequence). This CDR3 is 18 amino acids long. The germline V and J ends were trimmed by 0 bases and 0 bases, with 16 bases remaining between them. Here the CDR3 reads CASSLEWVREGSGNTIYF. CDR3 sequence (DNA): TGTGCCAGCAGCTTGGAATGGGTCAGGGAAGGCTCTGGAAACACCATATATTTT. Looking up the rest from reference TRBV5-5 and TRBJ1-3 gives the full variable domain: DAGVTQSPTHLIKTRGQQVTLRCSPISGHKSVSWYQQVLGQGPQFIFQYYEKEERGRGNFPDRFSARQFPNYSSELNVNALLLGDSALYLCASSLEWVREGSGNTIYFGEGSWLTVV.

The chain combines TRBV2 with TRBJ2-5, with 11 bases aligning to TRBD1. The junction had 14 bases not matched to a gene; V was cut back by 3 bases and J by 5 bases. The CDR3 contains 18 residues. In germline, CDR1 is SNHLY, CDR2 FYNNEI. The CDR3 DNA reads TGTGCCAGCAGTGATTTACCCCCGGGACAGGGGGTGAGGGAGACCCAGTACTTC. Protein sequence: CASSDLPPGQGVRETQYF.

The CDR3 is CASSLGGSSNQPQHF. The CDR3 DNA is TGTGCCAGCAGCTTAGGGGGCAGTAGCAATCAGCCCCAGCATTTT. The chain combines TRBV7-2 with TRBJ1-5, with D maybe TRBD1 (5 bases). CDR1 and CDR2 from the germline V gene are SGHTA and FQGNSA. This CDR3 is built from 15 residues. V lost 1 base and J 0 bases, leaving 7 bases between the germline ends.

This chain links TRBV7-6 with TRBJ2-7; 7 bases map to TRBD1. V shed 0 bases and J 7 bases; nucleotides not matched to a gene: 3. The CDR3 is made up of 13 amino acids. Germline lookup yields CDR1 SGHVS and CDR2 FNYEAQ. DNA of the CDR3: TGTGCCAGCAGCTTAGCAGGACAGGAGGAGCAGTACTTC. As protein: CASSLAGQEEQYF.

V gene TRBV11-2 combines with J gene TRBJ1-2, with TRBD1 identical over 7 bases. Per germline, CDR1 SGHAT and CDR2 FQNNGV. The J segment lost 0 bases and the V segment lost 2 bases, leaving 9 bases of the junction unmatched. The CDR3 is 17 residues long. The CDR3 loop reads CASSLNGRGFANYGYTF. The CDR3 nucleotides are TGTGCCAGCAGCTTAAATGGCAGGGGGTTTGCTAACTATGGCTACACCTTC.